This T cell receptor (beta chain) was profiled in a study of blood T cells in healthy people across ages. A second 7 to 11 cycle PCR used barcoded and J-beta primers. TCRdb re-derived calls from the 5' RACE reads in MiXCR, one entry per CDR3 protein. The sample has more than 750,000 distinct CDR3 sequences, about 29% seen once; the top ten hold about 10%. Remarks on this clonotype: Sequence at one end of the junction differs from germline and may be a read error.

This CDR3 has 14 amino acids. The germline V gene has CDR1 SGHDN and CDR2 FVKESK. These data also formed part of another study, on T cells of mothers and their children.

Material for sequencing was blood. The receptor's source is a woman aged 40 to 50 in good health. The V gene is TRBV14, the J gene TRBJ2-7, with D possibly being TRBD1 (5 bases). Here the CDR3 DNA reads TGTGCCAGCAGCCAACAACGGCAGGGCTACGCGCAGTACTTC. It translates to CASSQQRQGYAQYF.